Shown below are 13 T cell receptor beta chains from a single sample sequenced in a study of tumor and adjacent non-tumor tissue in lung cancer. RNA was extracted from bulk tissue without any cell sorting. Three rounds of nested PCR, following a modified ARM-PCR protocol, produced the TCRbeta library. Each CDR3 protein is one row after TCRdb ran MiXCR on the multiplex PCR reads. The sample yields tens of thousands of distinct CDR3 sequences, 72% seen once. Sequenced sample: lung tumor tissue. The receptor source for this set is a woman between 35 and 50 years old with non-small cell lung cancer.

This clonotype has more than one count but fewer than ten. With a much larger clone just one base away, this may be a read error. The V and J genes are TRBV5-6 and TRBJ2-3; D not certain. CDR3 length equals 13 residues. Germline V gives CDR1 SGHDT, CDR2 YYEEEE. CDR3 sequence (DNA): TGTGGCAGCAGCTTGGTCCACACAGATACGCAGTATTTT. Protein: CGSSLVHTDTQYF.

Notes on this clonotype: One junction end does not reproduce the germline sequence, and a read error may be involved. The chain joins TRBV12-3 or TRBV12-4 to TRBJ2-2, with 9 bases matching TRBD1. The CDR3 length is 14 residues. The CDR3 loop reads CASTGDRVTRDLFF. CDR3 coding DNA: TGTGCCAGCACCGGGGACAGGGTCACCCGGGACCTGTTTTTT.

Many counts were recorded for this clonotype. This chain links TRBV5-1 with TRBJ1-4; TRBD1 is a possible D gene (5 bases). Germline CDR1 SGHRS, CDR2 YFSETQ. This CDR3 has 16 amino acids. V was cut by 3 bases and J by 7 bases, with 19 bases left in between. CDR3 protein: CASSYGDAYQGEKLFF. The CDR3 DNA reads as TGCGCCAGCAGCTACGGGGACGCCTACCAAGGTGAAAAACTGTTTTTT.

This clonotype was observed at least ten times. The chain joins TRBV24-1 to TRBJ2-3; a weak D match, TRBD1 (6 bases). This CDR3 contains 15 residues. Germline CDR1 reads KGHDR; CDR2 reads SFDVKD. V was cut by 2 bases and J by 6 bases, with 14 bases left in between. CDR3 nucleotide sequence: TGTGCCACCAGTGATTCGGCAGGGGAGTCCGATACGCAGTATTTT. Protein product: CATSDSAGESDTQYF.

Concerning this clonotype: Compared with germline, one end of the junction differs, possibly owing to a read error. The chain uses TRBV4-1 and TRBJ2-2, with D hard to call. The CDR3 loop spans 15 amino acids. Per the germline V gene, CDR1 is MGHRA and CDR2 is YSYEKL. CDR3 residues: CARSQLFTNTGELFF. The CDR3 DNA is TGCGCCAGGAGCCAACTGTTTACCAACACCGGGGAGCTGTTTTTT.

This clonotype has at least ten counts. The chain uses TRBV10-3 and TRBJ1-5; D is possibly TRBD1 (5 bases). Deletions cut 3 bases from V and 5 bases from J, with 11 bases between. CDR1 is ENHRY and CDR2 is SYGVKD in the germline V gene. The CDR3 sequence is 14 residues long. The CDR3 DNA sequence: TGTGCCATCAGTGATTGGGGGAGGGATCAGCCCCAGCATTTT. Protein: CAISDWGRDQPQHF.

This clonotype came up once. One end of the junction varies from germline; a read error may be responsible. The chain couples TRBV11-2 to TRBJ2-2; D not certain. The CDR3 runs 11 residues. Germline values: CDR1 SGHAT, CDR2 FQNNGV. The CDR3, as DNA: TGTGCCAGCAGCTTCGGTGGGGAACTGTTATTT. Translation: CASSFGGELLF.

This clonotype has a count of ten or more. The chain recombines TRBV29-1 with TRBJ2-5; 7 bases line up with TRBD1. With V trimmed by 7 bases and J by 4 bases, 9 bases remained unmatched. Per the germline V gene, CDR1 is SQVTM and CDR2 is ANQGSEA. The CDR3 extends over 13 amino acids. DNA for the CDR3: TGCAGCGCTAACAGGGGTTTCCGAGAGACCCAGTACTTC. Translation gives CSANRGFRETQYF.

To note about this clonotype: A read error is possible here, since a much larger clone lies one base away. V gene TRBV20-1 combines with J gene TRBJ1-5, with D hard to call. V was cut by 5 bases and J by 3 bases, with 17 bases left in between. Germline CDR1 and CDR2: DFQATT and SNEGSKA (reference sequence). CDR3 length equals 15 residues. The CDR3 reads CSASPRAYYNQPQHF. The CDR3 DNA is TGCAGTGCTTCCCCACGGGCCTATTACAATCAGCCCCAGCATTTT.

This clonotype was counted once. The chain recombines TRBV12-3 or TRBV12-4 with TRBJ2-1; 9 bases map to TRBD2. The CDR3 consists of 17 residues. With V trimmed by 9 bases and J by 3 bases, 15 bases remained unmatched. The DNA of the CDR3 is TGTGCCAGTAGGCGGGGGGGCCTTAGTTTCCTCTACAATGAGCAGTTCTTC. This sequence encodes CASRRGGLSFLYNEQFF.

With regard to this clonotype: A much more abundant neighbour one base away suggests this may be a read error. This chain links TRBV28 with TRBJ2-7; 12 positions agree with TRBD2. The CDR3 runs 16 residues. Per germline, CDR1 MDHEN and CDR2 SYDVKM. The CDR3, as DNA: TGTACCAGCAGTCCACTAGGGACTAGCGGGTTCAACGAGCAGTACTTC. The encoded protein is CTSSPLGTSGFNEQYF.

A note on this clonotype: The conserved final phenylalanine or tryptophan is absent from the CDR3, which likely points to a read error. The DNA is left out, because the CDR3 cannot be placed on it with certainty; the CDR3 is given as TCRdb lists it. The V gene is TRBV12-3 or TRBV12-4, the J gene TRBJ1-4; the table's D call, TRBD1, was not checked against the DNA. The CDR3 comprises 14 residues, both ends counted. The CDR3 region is CASSLGQRDEKLLL.

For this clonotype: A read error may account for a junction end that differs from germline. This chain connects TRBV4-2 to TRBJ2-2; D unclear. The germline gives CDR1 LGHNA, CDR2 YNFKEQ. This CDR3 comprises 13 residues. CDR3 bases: TGTACCAGCAGCCAAGAGTTTGCCGGGGAGCTGTTTTTT. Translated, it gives CTSSQEFAGELFF.